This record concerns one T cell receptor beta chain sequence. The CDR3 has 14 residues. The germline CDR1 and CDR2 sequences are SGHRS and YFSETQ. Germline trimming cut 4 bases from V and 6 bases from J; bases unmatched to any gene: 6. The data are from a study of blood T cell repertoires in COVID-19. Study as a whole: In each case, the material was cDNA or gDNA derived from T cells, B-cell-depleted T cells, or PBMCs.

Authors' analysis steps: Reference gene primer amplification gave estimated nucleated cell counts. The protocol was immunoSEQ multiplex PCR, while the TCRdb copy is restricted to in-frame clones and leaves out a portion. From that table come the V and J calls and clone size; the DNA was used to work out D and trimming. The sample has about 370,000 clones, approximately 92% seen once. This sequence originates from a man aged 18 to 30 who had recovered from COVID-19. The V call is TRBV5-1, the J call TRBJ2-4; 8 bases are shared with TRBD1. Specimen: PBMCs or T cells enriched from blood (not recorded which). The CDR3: CASSQGQVGNIQYF. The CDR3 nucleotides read TGCGCCAGCAGCCAGGGACAGGTCGGAAACATTCAGTACTTC. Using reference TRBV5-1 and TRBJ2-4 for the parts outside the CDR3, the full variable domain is KAGVTQTPRYLIKTRGQQVTLSCSPISGHRSVSWYQQTPGQGLQFLFEYFSETQRNKGNFPGRFSGRQFSNSRSEMNVSTLELGDSALYLCASSQGQVGNIQYFGAGTRLSVL.